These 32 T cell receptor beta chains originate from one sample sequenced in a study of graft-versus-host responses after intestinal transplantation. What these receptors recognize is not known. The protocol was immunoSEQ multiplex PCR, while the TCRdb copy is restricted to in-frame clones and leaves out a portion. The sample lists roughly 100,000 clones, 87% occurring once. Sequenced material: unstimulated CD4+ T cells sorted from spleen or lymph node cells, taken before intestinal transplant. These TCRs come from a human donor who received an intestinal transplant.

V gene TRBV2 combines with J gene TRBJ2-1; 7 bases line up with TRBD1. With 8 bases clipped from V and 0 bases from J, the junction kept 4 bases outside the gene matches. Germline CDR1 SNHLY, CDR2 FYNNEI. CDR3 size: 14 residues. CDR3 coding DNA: TGTGCCAGCCAAGGGACAGACTCCTACAATGAGCAGTTCTTC. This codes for CASQGTDSYNEQFF.

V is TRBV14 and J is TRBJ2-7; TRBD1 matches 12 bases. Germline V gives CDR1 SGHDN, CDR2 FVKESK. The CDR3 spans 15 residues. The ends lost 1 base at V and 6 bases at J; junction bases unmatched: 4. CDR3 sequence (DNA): TGTGCCAGCAGCCAAGCCGGGACAGGGGGCTCCGAGCAGTACTTC. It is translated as CASSQAGTGGSEQYF. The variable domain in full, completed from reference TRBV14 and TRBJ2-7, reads EAGVTQFPSHSVIEKGQTVTLRCDPISGHDNLYWYRRVMGKEIKFLLHFVKESKQDESGMPNNRFLAERTGGTYSTLKVQPAELEDSGVYFCASSQAGTGGSEQYFGPGTRLTVT.

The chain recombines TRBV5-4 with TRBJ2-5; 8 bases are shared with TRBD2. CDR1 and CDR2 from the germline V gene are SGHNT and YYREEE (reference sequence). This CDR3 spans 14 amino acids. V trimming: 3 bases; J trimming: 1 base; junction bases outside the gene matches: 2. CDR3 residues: CASSWTSSQETQYF. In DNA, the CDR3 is TGTGCCAGCAGCTGGACTAGCAGCCAAGAGACCCAGTACTTC.

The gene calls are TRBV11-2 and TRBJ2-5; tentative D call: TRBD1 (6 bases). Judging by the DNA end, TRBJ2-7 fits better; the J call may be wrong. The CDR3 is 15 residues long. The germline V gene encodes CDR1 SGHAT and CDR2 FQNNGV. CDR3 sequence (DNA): TGTGCCAGCAGCTTAGGTGGACAGCGTCTCTACGAGCAGTACTTC. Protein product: CASSLGGQRLYEQYF.

As DNA, the CDR3 is TGTGCCAGTACCAATACAGGGGGCCTAACAGATACGCAGTATTTT. This gives the protein CASTNTGGLTDTQYF. The chain couples TRBV19 to TRBJ2-3; 9 positions agree with TRBD1. CDR3 size: 15 residues. Germline loops: CDR1 LNHDA, CDR2 SQIVND (reference sequence). The ends lost 7 bases at V and 3 bases at J; junction bases unmatched: 8.

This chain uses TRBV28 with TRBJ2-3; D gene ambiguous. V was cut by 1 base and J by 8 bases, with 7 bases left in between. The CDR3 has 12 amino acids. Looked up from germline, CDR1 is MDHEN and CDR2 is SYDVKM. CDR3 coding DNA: TGTGCCAGCAGTTTATCCCTGGGTACGCAGTATTTT. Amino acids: CASSLSLGTQYF.

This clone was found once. CDR3 DNA: TGTGCCAGCAGTGATGGGAGGGGTGGGTTGTACGAGCAGTACTTC. Protein: CASSDGRGGLYEQYF. The chain links TRBV25-1 to TRBJ2-7; 7 bases match TRBD2. Germline assignment: CDR1 MGHDK and CDR2 SYGVNS. V lost 3 bases, J lost 4 bases, and 9 bases stayed unmatched. This CDR3 comprises 15 residues.

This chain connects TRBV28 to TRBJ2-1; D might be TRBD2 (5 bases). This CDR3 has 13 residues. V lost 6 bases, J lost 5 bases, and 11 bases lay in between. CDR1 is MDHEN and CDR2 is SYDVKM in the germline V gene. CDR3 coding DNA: TGTGCCAGCAGGCTGGTGGAGGACAATGAGCAGTTCTTC. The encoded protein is CASRLVEDNEQFF.

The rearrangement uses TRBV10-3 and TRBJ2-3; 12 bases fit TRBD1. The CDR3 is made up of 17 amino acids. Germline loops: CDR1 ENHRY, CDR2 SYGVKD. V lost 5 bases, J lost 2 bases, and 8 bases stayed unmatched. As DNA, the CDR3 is TGTGCCATCAGTACCGGGACAGGGGGCAGACTCACAGATACGCAGTATTTT. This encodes CAISTGTGGRLTDTQYF.

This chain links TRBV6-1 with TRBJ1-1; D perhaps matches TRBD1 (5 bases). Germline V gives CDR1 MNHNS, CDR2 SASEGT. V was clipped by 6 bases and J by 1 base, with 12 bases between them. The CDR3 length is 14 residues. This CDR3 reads CASRKGPANTEAFF. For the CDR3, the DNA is TGTGCCAGCAGAAAGGGGCCGGCGAACACTGAAGCTTTCTTT.

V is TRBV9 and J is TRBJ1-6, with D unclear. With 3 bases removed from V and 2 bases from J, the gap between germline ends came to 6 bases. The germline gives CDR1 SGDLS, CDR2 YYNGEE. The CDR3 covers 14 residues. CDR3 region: CASSGGPYNSPLHF. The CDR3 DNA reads TGTGCCAGCAGCGGCGGGCCCTATAATTCACCCCTCCACTTT.

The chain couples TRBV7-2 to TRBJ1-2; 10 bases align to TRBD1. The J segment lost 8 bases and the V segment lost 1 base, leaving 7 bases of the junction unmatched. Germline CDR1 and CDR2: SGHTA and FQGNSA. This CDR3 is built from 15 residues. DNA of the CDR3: TGTGCCAGCAGCTTAGGGGGACAGGGGAACCGCGGCTACACCTTC. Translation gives CASSLGGQGNRGYTF.

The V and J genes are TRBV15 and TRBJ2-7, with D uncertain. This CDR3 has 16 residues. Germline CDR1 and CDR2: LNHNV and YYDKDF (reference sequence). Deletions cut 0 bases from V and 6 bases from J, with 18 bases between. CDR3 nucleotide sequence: TGTGCCACCAGCAGAGATCGGGTAAACCGACCTGGCGAGCAGTACTTC. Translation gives CATSRDRVNRPGEQYF.

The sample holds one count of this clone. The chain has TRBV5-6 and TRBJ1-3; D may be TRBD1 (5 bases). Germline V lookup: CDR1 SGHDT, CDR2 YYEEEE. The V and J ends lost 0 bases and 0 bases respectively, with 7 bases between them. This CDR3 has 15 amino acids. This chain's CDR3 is CASSLGDSSGNTIYF. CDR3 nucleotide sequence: TGTGCCAGCAGCTTGGGTGACAGCTCTGGAAACACCATATATTTT.

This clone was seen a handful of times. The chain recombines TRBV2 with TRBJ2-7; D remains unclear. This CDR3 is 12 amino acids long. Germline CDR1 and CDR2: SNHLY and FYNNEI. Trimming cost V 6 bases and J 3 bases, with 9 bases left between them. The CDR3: CASRPDSYEQYF. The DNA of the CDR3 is TGTGCCAGCAGGCCAGATAGCTACGAGCAGTACTTC.

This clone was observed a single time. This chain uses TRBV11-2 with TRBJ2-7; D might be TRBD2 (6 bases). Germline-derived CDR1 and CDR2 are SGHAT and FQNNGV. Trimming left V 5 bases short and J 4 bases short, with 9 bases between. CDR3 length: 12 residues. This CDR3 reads CASSRLGYEQYF. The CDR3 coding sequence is TGTGCCAGCAGCCGACTAGGGTACGAGCAGTACTTC.

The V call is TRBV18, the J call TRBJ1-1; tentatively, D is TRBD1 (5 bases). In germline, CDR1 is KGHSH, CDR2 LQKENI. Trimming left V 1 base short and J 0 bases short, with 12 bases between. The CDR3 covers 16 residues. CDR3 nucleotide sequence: TGTGCCAGCTCACCACGGGACGCCACCCTGAACACTGAAGCTTTCTTT. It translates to CASSPRDATLNTEAFF.

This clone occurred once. The CDR3 DNA reads TGTGCCACCAGCAGAGGGACAGTGATCCCCTACGAGCAGTACTTC. Its translation is CATSRGTVIPYEQYF. The chain recombines TRBV15 with TRBJ2-7; weak D call: TRBD1 (6 bases). Germline values: CDR1 LNHNV, CDR2 YYDKDF (reference sequence). V was trimmed by 1 base and J by 2 bases, leaving 12 bases between them. CDR3 length: 15 amino acids. Full variable domain (missing parts from reference TRBV15 and TRBJ2-7): DAMVIQNPRYQVTQFGKPVTLSCSQTLNHNVMYWYQQKSSQAPKLLFHYYDKDFNNEADTPDNFQSRRPNTSFCFLDIRSPGLGDTAMYLCATSRGTVIPYEQYFGPGTRLTVT.

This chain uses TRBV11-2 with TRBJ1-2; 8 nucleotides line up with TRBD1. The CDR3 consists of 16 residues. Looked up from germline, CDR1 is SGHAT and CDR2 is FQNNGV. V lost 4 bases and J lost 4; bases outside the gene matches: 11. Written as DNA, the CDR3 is TGTGCCAGCAGCTCAAGATCAGGGGGCGACGCCTATGGCTACACCTTC. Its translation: CASSSRSGGDAYGYTF.

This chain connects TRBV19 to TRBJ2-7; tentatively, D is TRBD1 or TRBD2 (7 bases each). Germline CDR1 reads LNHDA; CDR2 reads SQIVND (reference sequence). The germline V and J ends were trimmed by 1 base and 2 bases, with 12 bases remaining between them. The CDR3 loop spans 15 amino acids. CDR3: CASSIGAGGAYEQYF. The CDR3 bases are TGTGCCAGTAGTATAGGGGCAGGGGGGGCCTACGAGCAGTACTTC.

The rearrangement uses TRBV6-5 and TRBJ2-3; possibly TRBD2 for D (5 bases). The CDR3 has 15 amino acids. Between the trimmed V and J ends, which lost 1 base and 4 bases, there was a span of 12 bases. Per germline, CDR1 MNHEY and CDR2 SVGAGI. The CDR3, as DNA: TGTGCCAGCAGTTACTGGGCCCGGGGAGCAGATACGCAGTATTTT. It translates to CASSYWARGADTQYF.

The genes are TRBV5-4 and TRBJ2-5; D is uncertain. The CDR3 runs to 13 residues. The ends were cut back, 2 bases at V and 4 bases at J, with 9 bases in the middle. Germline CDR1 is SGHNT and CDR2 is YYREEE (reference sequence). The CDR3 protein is CASSFPPGETQYF. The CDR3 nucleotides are TGTGCCAGCAGCTTTCCGCCTGGAGAGACCCAGTACTTC.

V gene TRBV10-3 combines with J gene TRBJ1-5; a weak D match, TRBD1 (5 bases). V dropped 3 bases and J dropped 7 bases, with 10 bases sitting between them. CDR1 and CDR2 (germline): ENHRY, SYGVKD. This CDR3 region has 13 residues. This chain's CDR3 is CAISERGWQPQHF. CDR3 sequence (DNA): TGTGCCATCAGTGAAAGGGGTTGGCAGCCCCAGCATTTT.

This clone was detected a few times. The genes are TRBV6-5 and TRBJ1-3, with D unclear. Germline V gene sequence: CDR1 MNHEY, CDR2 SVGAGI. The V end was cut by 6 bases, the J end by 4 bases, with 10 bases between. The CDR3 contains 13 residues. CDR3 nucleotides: TGTGCCAGCAGCTACAGTCCCGGAAACACCATATATTTT. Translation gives CASSYSPGNTIYF.

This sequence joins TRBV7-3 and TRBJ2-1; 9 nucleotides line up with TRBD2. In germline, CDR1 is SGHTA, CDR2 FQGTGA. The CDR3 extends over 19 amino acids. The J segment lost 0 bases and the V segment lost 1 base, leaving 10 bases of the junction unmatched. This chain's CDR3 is CASSLSASGITSSYNEQFF. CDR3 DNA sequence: TGTGCCAGCAGCTTAAGCGCTAGCGGGATCACCTCCTCCTACAATGAGCAGTTCTTC.

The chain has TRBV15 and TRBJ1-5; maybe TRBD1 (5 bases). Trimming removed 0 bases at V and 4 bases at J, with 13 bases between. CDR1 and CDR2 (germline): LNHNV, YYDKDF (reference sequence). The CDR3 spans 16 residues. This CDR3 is CATSRDSGRVNQPQHF. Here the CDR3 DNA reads TGTGCCACCAGCAGAGATTCGGGCAGGGTTAATCAGCCCCAGCATTTT.

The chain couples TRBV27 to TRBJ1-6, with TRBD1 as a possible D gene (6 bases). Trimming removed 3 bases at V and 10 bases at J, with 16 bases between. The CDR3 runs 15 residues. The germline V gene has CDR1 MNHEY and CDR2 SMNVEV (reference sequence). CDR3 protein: CASSFLGGDWSPLHF. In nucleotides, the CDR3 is TGTGCCAGCAGTTTCTTAGGGGGAGATTGGTCACCCCTCCACTTT.

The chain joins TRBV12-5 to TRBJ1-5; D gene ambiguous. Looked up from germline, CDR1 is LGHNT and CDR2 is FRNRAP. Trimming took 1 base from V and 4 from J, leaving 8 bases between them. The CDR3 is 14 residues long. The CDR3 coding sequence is TGTGCTAGTGGTTTGGGTAGGGCAAATCAGCCCCAGCATTTT. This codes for CASGLGRANQPQHF.

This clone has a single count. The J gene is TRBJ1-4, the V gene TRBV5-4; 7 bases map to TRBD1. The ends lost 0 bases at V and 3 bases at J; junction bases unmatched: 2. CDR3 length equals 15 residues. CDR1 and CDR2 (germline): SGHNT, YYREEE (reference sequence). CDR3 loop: CASSLGTGSNEKLFF. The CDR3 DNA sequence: TGTGCCAGCAGCTTGGGGACAGGATCTAATGAAAAACTGTTTTTT.

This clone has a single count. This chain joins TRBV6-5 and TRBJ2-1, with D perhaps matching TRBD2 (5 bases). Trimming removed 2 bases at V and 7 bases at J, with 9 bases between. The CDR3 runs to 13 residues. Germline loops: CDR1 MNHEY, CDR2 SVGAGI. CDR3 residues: CASSYRRGNEQFF. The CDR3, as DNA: TGTGCCAGCAGTTACCGGAGAGGGAATGAGCAGTTCTTC.

The DNA of the CDR3 is TGTGCCAGCAGCTTTGGGGACAGGCGTTACGAGCAGTACTTC. It codes for CASSFGDRRYEQYF. The chain carries TRBV13 and TRBJ2-7; 8 nucleotides line up with TRBD1. Germline CDR1 PRHDT, CDR2 FYEKMQ (reference sequence). Unmatched junction bases numbered 5, after V lost 3 bases and J lost 4 bases. The CDR3 is 14 amino acids. The full variable domain, its missing parts supplied by reference TRBV13 and TRBJ2-7, is AAGVIQSPRHLIKEKRETATLKCYPIPRHDTVYWYQQGPGQDPQFLISFYEKMQSDKGSIPDRFSAQQFSDYHSELNMSSLELGDSALYFCASSFGDRRYEQYFGPGTRLTVT.

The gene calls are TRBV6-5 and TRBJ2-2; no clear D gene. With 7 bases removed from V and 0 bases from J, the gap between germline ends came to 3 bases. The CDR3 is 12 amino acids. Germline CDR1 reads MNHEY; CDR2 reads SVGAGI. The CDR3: CASTSNTGELFF. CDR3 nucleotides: TGTGCCAGCACCTCGAACACCGGGGAGCTGTTTTTT.